Following are 19 T cell receptor beta chains from one sample sequenced in a study of cytomegalovirus exposure and HLA in healthy donors. Both 60 Vbeta primers and 13 Jbeta primers went into the PCR. Assay used: immunoSEQ multiplex PCR; TCRdb lists only in-frame clones, some missing. In the table there are approximately 140,000 clones, 80% of which are singletons. Sequencing was carried out using PBMCs. The receptors originated from a man between 35 and 55 years old in good health and CMV-seropositive.

The chain combines TRBV28 with TRBJ2-7; 7 nucleotides agree with TRBD1. This CDR3 contains 15 residues. Trimming took 6 bases from V and 2 from J; bases not matched to a gene: 10. CDR1 and CDR2 (germline): MDHEN, SYDVKM. The CDR3 region has the DNA TGTGCCAGCAGAGCAGACAGGGCTCTTACCTACGAGCAGTACTTC. Its translation: CASRADRALTYEQYF.

There are a few counts of this clone. The V gene is TRBV6-5, the J gene TRBJ2-7, with D hard to call. The CDR3 extends over 15 amino acids. Per the germline V gene, CDR1 is MNHEY and CDR2 is SVGAGI. V was cut by 5 bases and J by 5 bases, with 19 bases left in between. The CDR3 region has the DNA TGTGCCAGCAGTCAACGACGTCTCGGCGGCAACGAGCAGTACTTC. Amino acid sequence: CASSQRRLGGNEQYF.

J is TRBJ2-5 and V is TRBV7-2; 7 bases are a match to TRBD2. The CDR3 has 13 amino acids. V was pared by 5 bases and J by 2 bases, with 2 bases of the junction left unmatched. Germline CDR1 and CDR2: SGHTA and FQGNSA. In DNA form, the CDR3 reads TGTGCCAGCAGCAGCGGGACTCAAGAGACCCAGTACTTC. As protein: CASSSGTQETQYF.

The genes are TRBV11-2 and TRBJ2-2, with D possibly TRBD1 on 5 matching bases. V lost 2 bases, J lost 2 bases, and 9 bases lay in between. The CDR3 extends over 15 amino acids. Germline values: CDR1 SGHAT, CDR2 FQNNGV. The CDR3 here is CASSLSQENTGELFF. The CDR3 nucleotides are TGTGCCAGCAGCTTATCACAGGAAAACACCGGGGAGCTGTTTTTT.

The CDR3 here is CASSKGGTGNSNIQYF. DNA for the CDR3: TGTGCCAGCAGCAAAGGTGGGACAGGGAATTCAAACATTCAGTACTTC. The genes are TRBV7-9 and TRBJ2-4; 9 bases line up with TRBD1. V was clipped by 5 bases and J by 6 bases; unmatched bases: 11. This CDR3 is built from 16 residues. CDR1 and CDR2 (germline): SEHNR, FQNEAQ (reference sequence).

The genes are TRBV7-9 and TRBJ2-5; D might be TRBD1 (5 bases). The CDR3 has 14 amino acids. V was trimmed by 0 bases and J by 4 bases, leaving 9 bases between them. CDR1 is SEHNR and CDR2 is FQNEAQ in the germline V gene (reference sequence). The CDR3 loop reads CASSLAQGLETQYF. The DNA for the CDR3 is TGTGCCAGCAGCTTAGCGCAGGGTTTAGAGACCCAGTACTTC.

This chain uses TRBV30 with TRBJ2-5; a possible D gene is TRBD2 (6 bases). Germline V gene sequence: CDR1 GTSNPN, CDR2 SVGIG (reference sequence). Trimming removed 0 bases from V and 4 bases from J, with 15 bases in between. This CDR3 spans 15 amino acids. The CDR3 region is CAWSVRERSGETQYF. The DNA of the CDR3 is TGTGCCTGGAGTGTACGGGAGCGATCCGGAGAGACCCAGTACTTC.

The chain couples TRBV4-1 to TRBJ1-6, with D possibly matching TRBD1 (5 bases). Trimming took off 1 base at V and 3 bases at J, with 7 bases between the two ends. The CDR3 consists of 15 residues. Germline values: CDR1 MGHRA, CDR2 YSYEKL. The chain's CDR3 is CASSQGQNYNSPLHF. The CDR3 nucleotides are TGCGCCAGCAGCCAAGGACAGAACTATAATTCACCCCTCCACTTT.

This clone turned up a few times. The rearrangement uses TRBV6-5 and TRBJ1-2; possible D gene TRBD1, 5 bases. V lost 6 bases and J lost 8, with 16 bases in between. The CDR3 consists of 13 residues. Germline V gene data show CDR1 as MNHEY and CDR2 as SVGAGI. The CDR3 reads CASRTGDARGYTF. The DNA of the CDR3 is TGTGCCAGCAGAACGGGGGACGCTCGCGGCTACACCTTC.

The CDR3 reads CASSLTGSANYGYTF. The CDR3, as DNA: TGTGCCAGCAGTTTGACAGGGTCTGCTAACTATGGCTACACCTTC. The chain recombines TRBV6-5 with TRBJ1-2, with TRBD1 identical over 7 bases. The CDR3 is made up of 15 amino acids. The junction had 5 bases not matched to a gene; V was cut back by 4 bases and J by 0 bases. Germline CDR1 and CDR2: MNHEY and SVGAGI.

The chain carries TRBV7-9 and TRBJ2-7; 8 positions match TRBD1. V lost 3 bases, J lost 3 bases, and 4 bases stayed unmatched. Germline V gene lookup returns CDR1 SEHNR and CDR2 FQNEAQ (reference sequence). This CDR3 comprises 14 residues. The CDR3 nucleotides read TGTGCCAGCAGCTTTTGGACAGGGAACTACGAGCAGTACTTC. This gives the protein CASSFWTGNYEQYF.

In its sample, this clone was seen a few times. The gene calls are TRBV4-2 and TRBJ1-5, with a tentative D call TRBD1 (6 bases). The CDR3 consists of 19 residues. V dropped 0 bases and J dropped 2 bases, with 20 bases sitting between them. Germline CDR1 LGHNA, CDR2 YNFKEQ. The CDR3 sequence: CASSQDPPRDTTRNQPQHF. CDR3 nucleotide sequence: TGTGCCAGCAGCCAAGATCCACCTCGGGACACCACCCGCAATCAGCCCCAGCATTTT.

The chain joins TRBV10-2 to TRBJ1-2; the D is unclear. This CDR3 has 12 residues. V was shortened by 3 bases and J by 6 bases, with 8 bases between the two germline ends. CDR1 is WSHSY and CDR2 is SAAADI in the germline V gene. The DNA for the CDR3 is TGCGCCAGCAGTGAAATCGGGAATGGCTACACCTTC. Translating it yields CASSEIGNGYTF.

The chain employs TRBV19 and TRBJ2-7; TRBD2 agrees at 8 bases. The CDR3 runs 13 residues. Trimming removed 7 bases from V and 6 bases from J; junction bases left unmatched: 8. Germline lookup yields CDR1 LNHDA and CDR2 SQIVND (reference sequence). The DNA for the CDR3 is TGTGCCAGTACCGGGACTAGTTCCGGCGAGCAGTACTTC. Translated: CASTGTSSGEQYF.

This chain uses TRBV5-6 with TRBJ1-4; no reliable D call. V dropped 0 bases and J dropped 8 bases, with 14 bases sitting between them. The CDR3 length is 15 residues. In germline, CDR1 is SGHDT, CDR2 YYEEEE. The CDR3 DNA reads TGTGCCAGCAGCTTGGCCAAGAGGGATAGGGAAAAACTGTTTTTT. Protein: CASSLAKRDREKLFF.

The rearrangement joins TRBV11-3 to TRBJ2-1; a weak D match, TRBD2 (6 bases). V dropped 5 bases and J dropped 6 bases, with 14 bases sitting between them. This CDR3 contains 14 residues. Germline loops: CDR1 SGHNT, CDR2 YENEEA. The CDR3 sequence is CASSPRRGSNEQFF. CDR3 nucleotides: TGTGCCAGCAGCCCAAGGCGGGGTTCCAATGAGCAGTTCTTC.

The chain joins TRBV7-3 to TRBJ2-7; weak D call: TRBD1 (6 bases). Trimming took off 2 bases at V and 5 bases at J, with 10 bases between the two ends. This CDR3 region has 13 residues. Germline assignment: CDR1 SGHTA and CDR2 FQGTGA. CDR3 protein: CASSLLQGHEQYF. CDR3 DNA sequence: TGTGCCAGCAGCTTACTACAGGGTCACGAGCAGTACTTC.

This clone was seen a few times. V is TRBV10-1 and J is TRBJ2-5; maybe TRBD2 (6 bases). The germline V gene has CDR1 WNHNN and CDR2 SYGVQD (reference sequence). Trimming cost V 2 bases and J 3 bases, with 13 bases left between them. This CDR3 is 15 amino acids long. The CDR3 nucleotides are TGCGCCAGCAGTGAGGGGGGTAGCGGAAAAGAGACCCAGTACTTC. Amino acids: CASSEGGSGKETQYF.

The genes are TRBV4-3 and TRBJ2-2, with 8 bases matching TRBD2. The germline V gene has CDR1 LGHNA and CDR2 YSLEER. There are 18 residues in the CDR3. The J segment lost 4 bases and the V segment lost 0 bases, leaving 10 bases of the junction unmatched. The CDR3 sequence: CASSQDLGSGMGTGELFF. CDR3 nucleotides: TGCGCCAGCAGCCAAGATCTGGGTAGCGGGATGGGCACCGGGGAGCTGTTTTTT.